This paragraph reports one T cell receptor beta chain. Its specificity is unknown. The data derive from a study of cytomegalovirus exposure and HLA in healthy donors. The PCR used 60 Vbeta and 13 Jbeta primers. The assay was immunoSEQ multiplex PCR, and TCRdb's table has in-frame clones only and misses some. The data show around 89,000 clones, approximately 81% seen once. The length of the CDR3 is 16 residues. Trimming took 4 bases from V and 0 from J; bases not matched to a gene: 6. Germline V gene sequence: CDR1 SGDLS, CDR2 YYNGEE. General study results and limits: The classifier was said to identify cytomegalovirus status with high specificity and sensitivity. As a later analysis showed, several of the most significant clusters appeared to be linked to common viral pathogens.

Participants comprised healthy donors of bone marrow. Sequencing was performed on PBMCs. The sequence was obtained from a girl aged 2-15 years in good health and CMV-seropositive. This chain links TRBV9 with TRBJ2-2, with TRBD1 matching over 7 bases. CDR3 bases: TGTGCCAGCAGCCGGGACAGCCAACCGAACACCGGGGAGCTGTTTTTT. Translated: CASSRDSQPNTGELFF.